This T cell receptor (beta chain) was profiled in a study of T-cell reconstitution after alpha-beta-depleted transplantation in children listed by TCRdb under 2016. Describing the broader study: T-cell immune reconstitution after TCRalphabeta/CD19-depleted allogeneic hematopoietic cell transplantation in children was quantitatively tracked in the study by means of TCR repertoire profiling.

The germline V gene supplies CDR1 SGHRS and CDR2 YFSETQ. V is cut back by 0 bases and J by 3 bases, with 10 bases in the junction unmatched. From the cysteine up to the phenylalanine, the CDR3 has a length of 17 residues. CDR3 DNA is the only sequence kept; it has 51 bases, read in frame from the first base. In light of the paper, this sample's treatment or condition label describes: allogeneic hematopoietic cell transplantation with graft depleted of TCRalphabeta T cells and CD19 B cells. Transplant recipients were children who received TCRalphabeta/CD19-depleted allogeneic hematopoietic cell grafts. What the authors observed across the whole study: In some patients, high TCRbeta diversity at day 60 was attributed to recipient T cells and intrathymic progenitors that had survived conditioning. Over the following months the frequencies of hyperexpanded clones went down, and after one year T-cell counts and TCRbeta diversity were mostly credited to newly produced T cells. The apparently early alphabetaT-cell count recovery about two months after transplant was reportedly dependent on only several hundred rapidly expanded clones derived from non-depleted graft cells.

This clonotype was seen more than once but under ten times. Which antigen it targets is not known. Base qualities are missing; no much larger clone stands one base away. The protocol used for the library was PCR. TCRdb records Illumina HiSeq 2500 as the sequencer. Molecular barcoding was employed in the preparation of TCR libraries, with unique molecular identifiers being used to normalize TCRbeta repertoire quantification. TCRdb reran the public reads through fastp at Q25 and MiXCR, keeping productive beta chains. Identical CDR3 protein sequences are pooled into one entry, listed with their most common genes and DNA. The sample table lists hundreds of thousands of distinct CDR3 sequences, over 7.5% of them with a count of one. The biggest ten clones account for about 8.2% of the sample.

This chain is built from TRBV5-1 and TRBJ2-7, with 9 bases in between that match TRBD1. The starting material was peripheral blood, obtained 360 days after TCRalphabeta/CD19-depleted stem cell transplant. The clonotype originates from a female patient aged 2 to 10 who had a stem cell transplant for Fanconi anemia, so the T cells may come from the graft donor. The DNA reads as follows: TGCGCCAGCAGCTTGGCCAAGGGACAGGGCCCCTTCTACGAGCAGTACTTC. Its product reads: CASSLAKGQGPFYEQYF.